A single sample gave rise to the 32 T cell receptor beta chains below, sequenced in a study of vaccination and CD4 T cells after COVID-19. The antigens for these receptors are not known. Scientists ran DNA taken from cultured CD4+ T cells through the Oncomine TCR Beta short-read assay for sequencing. TCRdb called the PCR reads again in MiXCR, with one record for every CDR3 protein. The sample consists of some 15,000 distinct CDR3 sequences, approximately 61% of them appearing once. The treatment here: roughly 10-day PBMC culture with coronavirus spike peptide pools or control peptides (ViraFEST assay). Sequencing input: CD4+ T cells from blood, cultured in vitro. These TCRs come from a human donor who had recovered from COVID-19.

V gene TRBV5-1 combines with J gene TRBJ2-2; TRBD1 matches 8 bases. This CDR3 is built from 18 residues. Trimming cost V 3 bases and J 3 bases; bases outside gene matches: 13. Looked up from germline, CDR1 is SGHRS and CDR2 is YFSETQ. This CDR3 reads CASSSRQGSLTHTGELFF. CDR3 sequence (DNA): TGCGCCAGCAGCTCCCGACAGGGGAGCTTAACCCACACCGGGGAGCTGTTTTTT.

The chain employs TRBV29-1 and TRBJ1-2; 10 bases agree with TRBD1. Looked up from germline, CDR1 is SQVTM and CDR2 is ANQGSEA. Trimming removed 7 bases from V and 3 bases from J; junction bases left unmatched: 2. This CDR3 spans 12 amino acids. In DNA form, the CDR3 reads TGCAGCGGAGGACAGGGGGACTATGGCTACACCTTC. This sequence encodes CSGGQGDYGYTF.

This clonotype was counted a few times. The chain combines TRBV6-2 or TRBV6-3 with TRBJ2-5, with D perhaps matching TRBD2 (6 bases). The ends were cut back, 0 bases at V and 3 bases at J, with 11 bases in the middle. This CDR3 comprises 15 residues. Germline V CDR1 and CDR2: MNHEY, SVGEGT. This CDR3 is CASSYSRTNEETQYF. DNA of the CDR3: TGTGCCAGCAGTTACTCCAGGACTAACGAAGAGACCCAGTACTTC.

The V call is TRBV6-1, the J call TRBJ2-6; D is perhaps TRBD1 (5 bases). Germline V gene lookup returns CDR1 MNHNS and CDR2 SASEGT. CDR3 size: 17 residues. The V end was cut by 5 bases, the J end by 1 base, with 15 bases between. The CDR3 sequence is CASSLTGEPSGANVLTF. In DNA form, the CDR3 reads TGTGCCAGCAGTCTCACAGGAGAGCCGTCTGGGGCCAACGTCCTGACTTTC.

V usage is TRBV2 and J usage is TRBJ2-7, with 8 nucleotides matching TRBD1. In germline, CDR1 is SNHLY, CDR2 FYNNEI. This CDR3 is built from 12 residues. With 7 bases clipped from V and 5 bases from J, the junction kept 4 bases outside the gene matches. CDR3 region: CASTPDRDEQYF. The CDR3 DNA sequence: TGTGCCAGCACTCCGGACAGGGACGAGCAGTACTTC.

The chain recombines TRBV2 with TRBJ1-5; D is possibly TRBD1 (5 bases). The CDR3 contains 13 residues. The V end was cut by 3 bases, the J end by 5 bases, with 8 bases between. Germline V lookup: CDR1 SNHLY, CDR2 FYNNEI. The CDR3 DNA follows: TGTGCCAGCAGTGACCAGGGTTATCAGCCCCAGCATTTT. This encodes CASSDQGYQPQHF.

This chain joins TRBV6-1 and TRBJ1-2; a weak D match, TRBD1 (6 bases). The CDR3 contains 13 residues. Looked up from germline, CDR1 is MNHNS and CDR2 is SASEGT. Trimming removed 5 bases at V and 5 bases at J, with 12 bases between. The CDR3 region is CASSPTGQYGYTF. Here the CDR3 DNA reads TGTGCCAGCAGTCCCACCGGACAGTATGGCTACACCTTC.

The chain combines TRBV6-1 with TRBJ2-5; D might be TRBD1 (6 bases). V was trimmed by 6 bases and J by 10 bases, leaving 15 bases between them. Germline CDR1 is MNHNS and CDR2 is SASEGT. The CDR3 runs 12 residues. The CDR3 DNA sequence: TGTGCCAGCAGAGGCTCCACGGACAGCCAGTACTTC. Translation: CASRGSTDSQYF.

V usage is TRBV27 and J usage is TRBJ2-2; no clear D. CDR3 size: 13 residues. Between the trimmed V and J ends, which lost 6 bases and 4 bases, there was a span of 9 bases. Germline V gene lookup returns CDR1 MNHEY and CDR2 SMNVEV (reference sequence). CDR3 sequence (DNA): TGTGCCAGCAGCAAGGTCACCACCGGGGAGCTGTTTTTT. The encoded protein is CASSKVTTGELFF.

This clonotype has only a few counts. V usage is TRBV7-2 and J usage is TRBJ1-6; D may be TRBD1 (5 bases). CDR1 and CDR2 (germline): SGHTA, FQGNSA. The V gene lost 1 base and the J gene lost 7 bases, with 11 bases spanning the gap. The CDR3 has 15 amino acids. CDR3 DNA sequence: TGTGCCAGCAGCTTAGGGGGGTCTCCGAATTCACCCCTCCACTTT. This encodes CASSLGGSPNSPLHF.

This chain uses TRBV20-1 with TRBJ2-3, with 12 bases aligning to TRBD2. The CDR3 runs to 19 residues. With V trimmed by 5 bases and J by 2 bases, 17 bases remained unmatched. Per germline, CDR1 DFQATT and CDR2 SNEGSKA (reference sequence). CDR3 sequence: CSALLLRLAGDPNTDTQYF. CDR3 DNA sequence: TGCAGTGCTCTTCTCTTGCGACTAGCGGGGGACCCAAACACAGATACGCAGTATTTT.

The CDR3 reads CASSIRDFNQPQHF. The CDR3 nucleotides read TGTGCCAGCAGCATTCGGGACTTCAATCAGCCCCAGCATTTT. The chain employs TRBV28 and TRBJ1-5, with a tentative D call TRBD1 (5 bases). The CDR3 spans 14 residues. Germline CDR1 reads MDHEN; CDR2 reads SYDVKM. V shed 6 bases and J shed 3 bases, with 12 bases lying between them. The whole variable domain, remainder taken from reference TRBV28 and TRBJ1-5, is DVKVTQSSRYLVKRTGEKVFLECVQDMDHENMFWYRQDPGLGLRLIYFSYDVKMKEKGDIPEGYSVSREKKERFSLILESASTNQTSMYLCASSIRDFNQPQHFGDGTRLSIL.

This clonotype appeared a few times. V gene TRBV20-1 combines with J gene TRBJ2-3; no reliable D call. CDR1 DFQATT and CDR2 SNEGSKA come from the germline V gene (reference sequence). V gave up 4 bases and J gave up 4 bases, with 24 bases separating them. This CDR3 has 17 residues. The CDR3 DNA follows: TGCAGTGCTACCACACCCCAGAGATCCCGCTCCGCAGATACGCAGTATTTT. Protein product: CSATTPQRSRSADTQYF.

The CDR3 sequence is CASSSRGGSADTQYF. The CDR3 nucleotides read TGTGCCAGCAGCTCCCGAGGGGGTAGTGCAGATACGCAGTATTTT. V gene TRBV11-3 combines with J gene TRBJ2-3; weak D call: TRBD1 (6 bases). V was trimmed by 4 bases and J by 4 bases, leaving 15 bases between them. The CDR3 loop spans 15 amino acids. The germline gives CDR1 SGHNT, CDR2 YENEEA.

This chain uses TRBV5-5 with TRBJ1-1; D unclear. CDR1 is SGHKS and CDR2 is YYEKEE in the germline V gene (reference sequence). This CDR3 comprises 15 residues. Trimming removed 1 base from V and 1 base from J, with 11 bases in between. CDR3 amino acids: CASSLIWGENTEAFF. The CDR3 DNA reads TGTGCCAGCAGCTTGATTTGGGGAGAGAACACTGAAGCTTTCTTT.

This chain joins TRBV10-3 and TRBJ2-7, with TRBD1 matching 7 bases. Per the germline V gene, CDR1 is ENHRY and CDR2 is SYGVKD. V shed 8 bases, J shed 7 bases, and the junction held 11 bases outside the gene matches. The CDR3 has 13 amino acids. The CDR3 DNA reads as TGTGCCATCGGCGGACAGGACCCCTCAGAGCAGTACTTC. Amino acids: CAIGGQDPSEQYF.

Only one count was recorded for this clonotype. This chain links TRBV6-2 or TRBV6-3 with TRBJ1-1, with D perhaps TRBD1 (5 bases). CDR1 is MNHEY and CDR2 is SVGEGT in the germline V gene. Trimming left V 4 bases short and J 5 bases short, with 14 bases between. CDR3 size: 14 residues. The CDR3 DNA follows: TGTGCCAGCAGTTCCCATCGGGACGTTACTGAAGCTTTCTTT. Protein: CASSSHRDVTEAFF.

In this sample, this clonotype turned up a few times. The CDR3 region has the DNA TGCAATAGGGGGCGGAGCACAGATACGCAGTATTTT. Translation: CNRGRSTDTQYF. The chain carries TRBV29-1 and TRBJ2-3, with 7 bases fitting TRBD1. The CDR3 runs 12 residues. Germline CDR1 and CDR2: SQVTM and ANQGSEA.

This clonotype has just a few counts. The chain carries TRBV6-1 and TRBJ1-2; D perhaps matches TRBD1 (6 bases). Trimming pared 7 bases from V and 4 bases from J, leaving 13 bases between. The CDR3 spans 13 residues. Germline assignment: CDR1 MNHNS and CDR2 SASEGT. The CDR3 reads CASTRTDSYGYTF. CDR3 in DNA: TGTGCCAGCACCAGAACGGACAGCTATGGCTACACCTTC.

This clonotype has a single count. This chain joins TRBV19 and TRBJ1-1; TRBD1 agrees at 7 bases. Losses at the gene ends were 1 base for V and 8 bases for J; bases not matched to a gene: 4. The CDR3 is made up of 13 amino acids. The germline V gene encodes CDR1 LNHDA and CDR2 SQIVND (reference sequence). The CDR3 DNA reads as TGTGCCAGTAGTATAGTAAGGACAGGCGAAGCTTTCTTT. Residues: CASSIVRTGEAFF.

The V and J genes are TRBV5-4 and TRBJ2-5; D is perhaps TRBD2 (5 bases). Trimming cost V 1 base and J 2 bases, with 15 bases left between them. This CDR3 has 16 amino acids. From germline, CDR1 is SGHNT and CDR2 YYREEE (reference sequence). The CDR3 here is CASSLPGSADQETQYF. As DNA, the CDR3 is TGTGCCAGCAGCTTGCCGGGGTCGGCTGATCAAGAGACCCAGTACTTC. Full variable domain (remainder filled in from reference TRBV5-4 and TRBJ2-5): ETGVTQSPTHLIKTRGQQVTLRCSSQSGHNTVSWYQQALGQGPQFIFQYYREEENGRGNFPPRFSGLQFPNYSSELNVNALELDDSALYLCASSLPGSADQETQYFGPGTRLLVL.

As for this clonotype: A junction end diverges from the germline sequence, so it may reflect a read error. This rearrangement joins TRBV7-9 to TRBJ1-2; TRBD1 agrees at 9 bases. There are 17 residues in the CDR3. Germline V gene data show CDR1 as SEHNR and CDR2 as FQNEAQ (reference sequence). CDR3 DNA: TGTACCAGCAGCTCCAACCCCGCCAACAGGGGGCGGAGTGGCTACACCTTC. Translated, it gives CTSSSNPANRGRSGYTF.

This clonotype has a handful of counts. V and J are TRBV20-1 and TRBJ2-7, with TRBD2 matching 8 bases. CDR1 is DFQATT, CDR2 SNEGSKA, per germline (reference sequence). V gave up 3 bases and J gave up 4 bases; unmatched junction bases: 8. This CDR3 is 14 amino acids long. CDR3 in DNA: TGCAGTGCTAGTAAAGCGGGAGTCCTGTACGAGCAGTACTTC. It encodes CSASKAGVLYEQYF.

This clonotype was observed a few times. The chain joins TRBV20-1 to TRBJ1-2; 9 bases map to TRBD1. Trimming at V came to 1 base and at J to 3 bases, leaving 12 bases not matched to a gene. Per germline, CDR1 DFQATT and CDR2 SNEGSKA (reference sequence). This CDR3 is 17 amino acids long. The CDR3 bases are TGCAGTGCTAGAGCTTCTCTAATTAGGACAGGGGACTATGGCTACACCTTC. Translation gives CSARASLIRTGDYGYTF.

This clonotype was counted a few times. The chain is built from TRBV7-2 and TRBJ2-3, with unresolved D. The CDR3 has 13 amino acids. Trimming stripped 0 bases from V and 3 bases from J, with 4 bases between. Germline V gene lookup returns CDR1 SGHTA and CDR2 FQGNSA. CDR3 in DNA: TGTGCCAGCAGCTTAGCGAGAACAGATACGCAGTATTTT. This gives the protein CASSLARTDTQYF.

In its sample, this clonotype was seen a few times. This rearrangement joins TRBV5-4 to TRBJ2-3; 9 bases line up with TRBD2. This CDR3 contains 15 residues. CDR1 and CDR2 (germline): SGHNT, YYREEE (reference sequence). The V gene end was trimmed by 5 bases and the J gene end by 4 bases; junction bases not matched to a gene: 8. Here the CDR3 reads CASSGPSGAADTQYF. The DNA for the CDR3 is TGTGCCAGCAGTGGTCCTAGCGGGGCGGCAGATACGCAGTATTTT.

CDR3 protein: CASSPPPEQGTDTQYF. DNA for the CDR3: TGTGCCAGCAGCCCACCACCGGAACAGGGCACAGATACGCAGTATTTT. V usage is TRBV14 and J usage is TRBJ2-3; TRBD1 might be the D (5 bases). Germline CDR1 is SGHDN and CDR2 is FVKESK. The CDR3 is made up of 16 amino acids. The V and J ends lost 4 bases and 1 base respectively, with 15 bases between them.

DNA for the CDR3: TGTGCCAGCAGTTACAGGGCGCAAGGCTACACCTTC. Protein product: CASSYRAQGYTF. The chain joins TRBV28 to TRBJ1-2; perhaps TRBD1 as D (6 bases). Germline values: CDR1 MDHEN, CDR2 SYDVKM. V lost 4 bases, J lost 8 bases, and 11 bases lay in between. The CDR3 totals 12 residues.

The CDR3 region is CSASLGGGETQYF. CDR3 DNA: TGCAGTGCTTCCCTGGGCGGGGGGGAGACCCAGTACTTC. The chain combines TRBV20-1 with TRBJ2-5; the match to TRBD2 covers 8 bases. Germline V gene data show CDR1 as DFQATT and CDR2 as SNEGSKA (reference sequence). The CDR3 has 13 amino acids. V was pared by 5 bases and J by 5 bases, with 7 bases of the junction left unmatched.

The chain joins TRBV2 to TRBJ1-1; tentatively, D is TRBD1 (6 bases). The germline V and J ends were trimmed by 6 bases and 4 bases, with 12 bases remaining between them. CDR3 length equals 13 residues. The germline gives CDR1 SNHLY, CDR2 FYNNEI. CDR3 in amino acids: CASSPDRLTEAFF. In DNA form, the CDR3 reads TGTGCCAGCAGCCCTGACAGGCTCACTGAAGCTTTCTTT.

In this sample, this clonotype turned up once. The chain has TRBV19 and TRBJ1-2; possibly TRBD1 for D (6 bases). CDR3 length: 13 amino acids. Germline values: CDR1 LNHDA, CDR2 SQIVND (reference sequence). Trimming took 5 bases from V and 2 from J, leaving 9 bases between them. CDR3 in amino acids: CASSADRNYGYTF. For the CDR3, the DNA is TGTGCCAGTAGTGCCGACAGGAACTATGGCTACACCTTC.

V usage is TRBV29-1 and J usage is TRBJ1-2; weak D call: TRBD1 (5 bases). Germline values: CDR1 SQVTM, CDR2 ANQGSEA. This CDR3 comprises 14 residues. V gave up 1 base and J gave up 5 bases, with 14 bases separating them. DNA of the CDR3: TGCAGCGTTGAAGTAGGGCCAGGGAGGTATGGCTACACCTTC. Translating it yields CSVEVGPGRYGYTF.